One and the same sample provided the 2 T cell receptor beta chains below, sequenced in a study of OX40 agonist ivuxolimab in advanced cancers. This table comes from immunoSEQ multiplex PCR, and its TCRdb copy is limited to in-frame clones, with some not included. The sample includes 20,000 to 25,000 clones, 87% seen only once; the top ten take 15% to 20%. The specimen was CD4+ or CD8+ T cells sorted from blood, collected in a trial of the OX40 agonist ivuxolimab. These receptors all come from an adult with an advanced solid tumor such as melanoma, head and neck, liver or kidney cancer.

This chain connects TRBV13 to TRBJ1-1, with D hard to call. V shed 1 base and J shed 1 base, with 4 bases lying between them. This CDR3 contains 13 residues. Looked up from germline, CDR1 is PRHDT and CDR2 is FYEKMQ (reference sequence). CDR3 loop: CASSLDENTEAFF. The CDR3, as DNA: TGTGCCAGCAGCTTAGACGAGAACACTGAAGCTTTCTTT.

This clone was recorded a few times. The V and J genes are TRBV4-2 and TRBJ2-5, with D unresolved. Germline loops: CDR1 LGHNA, CDR2 YNFKEQ. The V end was cut by 0 bases, the J end by 2 bases, with 7 bases between. CDR3 length: 14 residues. The CDR3 protein is CASSQEAGQETQYF. The CDR3 DNA sequence: TGTGCCAGCAGCCAAGAGGCAGGACAAGAGACCCAGTACTTC.